The sequence of this TCR beta chain was determined in a study of blood T cell repertoires in COVID-19. Whole-study context: The origin of the acute and convalescent COVID-19 samples was the United States, Italy and Spain. T cells, B-cell-depleted T cells, or PBMCs supplied cDNA or gDNA.

In the study's own analysis: Amplified reference gene primers provided the basis for estimating nucleated cell counts. Some clones are missing from TCRdb's copy, which holds only in-frame ones; the method was immunoSEQ multiplex PCR. Clone size and the V and J calls come from that table; the DNA yielded D and trimming. The data show 55,000 to 85,000 clones, approximately 88% seen once. This CDR3 has 16 residues. V was pared by 4 bases and J by 4 bases, with 19 bases between. Germline V gene lookup returns CDR1 LNHNV and CDR2 YYDKDF (reference sequence). This chain connects TRBV15 to TRBJ1-2; possibly TRBD1 for D (5 bases). This receptor was identified in a human donor in a cohort sampled during active COVID-19. Sequencing was performed on peripheral blood. Here the CDR3 reads CATSTRSGQPLYGYTF. The CDR3 DNA reads as TGTGCCACCAGCACCCGGTCAGGACAACCACTCTATGGCTACACCTTC.